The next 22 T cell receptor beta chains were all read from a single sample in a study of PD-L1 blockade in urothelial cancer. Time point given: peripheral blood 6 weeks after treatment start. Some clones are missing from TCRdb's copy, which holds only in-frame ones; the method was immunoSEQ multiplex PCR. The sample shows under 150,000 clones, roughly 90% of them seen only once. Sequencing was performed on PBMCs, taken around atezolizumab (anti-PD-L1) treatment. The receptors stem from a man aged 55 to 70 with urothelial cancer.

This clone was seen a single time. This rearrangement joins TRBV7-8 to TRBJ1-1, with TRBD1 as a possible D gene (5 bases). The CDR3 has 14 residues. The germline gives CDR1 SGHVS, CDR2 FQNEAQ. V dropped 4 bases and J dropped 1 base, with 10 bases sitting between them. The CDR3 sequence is CASSSYDRNTEAFF. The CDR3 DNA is TGTGCCAGCAGCTCTTACGACAGGAACACTGAAGCTTTCTTT.

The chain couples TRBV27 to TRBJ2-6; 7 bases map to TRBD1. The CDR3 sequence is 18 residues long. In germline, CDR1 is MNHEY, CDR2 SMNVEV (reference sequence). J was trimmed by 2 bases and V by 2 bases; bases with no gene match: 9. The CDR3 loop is CASSLSAQGSAGANVLTF. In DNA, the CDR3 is TGTGCCAGCAGTTTAAGCGCACAGGGGAGTGCTGGGGCCAACGTCCTGACTTTC.

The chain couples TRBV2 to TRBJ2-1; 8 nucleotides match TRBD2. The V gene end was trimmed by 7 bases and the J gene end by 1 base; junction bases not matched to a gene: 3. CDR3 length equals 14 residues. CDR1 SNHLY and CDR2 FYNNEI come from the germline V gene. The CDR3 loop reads CASTPGGSYNEQFF. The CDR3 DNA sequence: TGTGCCAGCACCCCGGGAGGGTCCTACAATGAGCAGTTCTTC.

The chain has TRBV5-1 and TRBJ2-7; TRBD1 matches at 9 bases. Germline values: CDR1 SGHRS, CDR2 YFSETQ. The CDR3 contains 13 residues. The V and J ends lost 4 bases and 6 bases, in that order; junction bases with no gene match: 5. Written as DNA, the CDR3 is TGCGCCAGCAGCGGACAGGGGAGTGGCGAGCAGTACTTC. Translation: CASSGQGSGEQYF.

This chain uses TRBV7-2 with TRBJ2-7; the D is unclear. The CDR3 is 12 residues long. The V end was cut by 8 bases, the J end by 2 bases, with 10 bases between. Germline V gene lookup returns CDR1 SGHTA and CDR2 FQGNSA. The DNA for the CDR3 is TGTGCCAGCGGGCAGATGGCCTACGAGCAGTACTTC. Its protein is CASGQMAYEQYF.

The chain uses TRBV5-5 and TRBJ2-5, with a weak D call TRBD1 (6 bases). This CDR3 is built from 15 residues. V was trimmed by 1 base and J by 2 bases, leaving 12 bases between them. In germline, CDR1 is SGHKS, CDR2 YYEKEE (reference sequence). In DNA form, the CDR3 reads TGTGCCAGCAGCTTGCCCGGACAGTCACAAGAGACCCAGTACTTC. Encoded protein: CASSLPGQSQETQYF.

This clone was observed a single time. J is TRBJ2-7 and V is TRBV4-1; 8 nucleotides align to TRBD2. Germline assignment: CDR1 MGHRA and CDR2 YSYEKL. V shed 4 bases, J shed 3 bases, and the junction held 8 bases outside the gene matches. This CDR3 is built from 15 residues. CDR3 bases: TGCGCCAGCAGCCGCCAGGCGGGGGGAGTCTACGAGCAGTACTTC. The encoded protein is CASSRQAGGVYEQYF.

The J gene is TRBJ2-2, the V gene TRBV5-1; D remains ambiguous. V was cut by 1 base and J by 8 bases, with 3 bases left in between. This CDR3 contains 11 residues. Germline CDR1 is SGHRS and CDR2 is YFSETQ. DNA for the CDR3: TGCGCCAGCAGCTTGTCAGGGGAGCTGTTTTTT. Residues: CASSLSGELFF.

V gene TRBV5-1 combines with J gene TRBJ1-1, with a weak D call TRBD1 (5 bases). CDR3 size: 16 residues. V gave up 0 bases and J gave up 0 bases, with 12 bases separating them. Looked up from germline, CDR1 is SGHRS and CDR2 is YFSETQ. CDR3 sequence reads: CASSLAGGTLNTEAFF. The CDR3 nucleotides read TGCGCCAGCAGCTTGGCCGGGGGGACCCTGAACACTGAAGCTTTCTTT.

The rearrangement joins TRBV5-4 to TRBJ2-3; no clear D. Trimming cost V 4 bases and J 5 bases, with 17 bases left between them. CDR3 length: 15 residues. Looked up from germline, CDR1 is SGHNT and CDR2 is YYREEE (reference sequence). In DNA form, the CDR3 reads TGTGCCAGCAGCGCACCGTCGGGTTCGGGAGATACGCAGTATTTT. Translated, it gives CASSAPSGSGDTQYF.

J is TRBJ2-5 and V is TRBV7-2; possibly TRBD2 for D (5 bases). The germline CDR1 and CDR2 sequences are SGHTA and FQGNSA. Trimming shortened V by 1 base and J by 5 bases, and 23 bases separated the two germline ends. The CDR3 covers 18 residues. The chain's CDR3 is CASSLGIARAAPSETQYF. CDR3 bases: TGTGCCAGCAGCTTAGGGATTGCGAGGGCGGCACCTTCGGAGACCCAGTACTTC.

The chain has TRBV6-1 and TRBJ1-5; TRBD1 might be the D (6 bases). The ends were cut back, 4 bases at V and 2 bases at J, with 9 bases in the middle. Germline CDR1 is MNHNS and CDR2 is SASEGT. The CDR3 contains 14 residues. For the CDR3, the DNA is TGTGCCAGCAGTGCGGGGGGCGGCAATCAGCCCCAGCATTTT. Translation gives CASSAGGGNQPQHF.

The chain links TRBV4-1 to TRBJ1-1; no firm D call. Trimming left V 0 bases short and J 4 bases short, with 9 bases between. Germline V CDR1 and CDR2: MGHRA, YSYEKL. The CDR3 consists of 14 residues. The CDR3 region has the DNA TGCGCCAGCAGCCAAGATAGTCTAGGCACTGAAGCTTTCTTT. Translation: CASSQDSLGTEAFF.

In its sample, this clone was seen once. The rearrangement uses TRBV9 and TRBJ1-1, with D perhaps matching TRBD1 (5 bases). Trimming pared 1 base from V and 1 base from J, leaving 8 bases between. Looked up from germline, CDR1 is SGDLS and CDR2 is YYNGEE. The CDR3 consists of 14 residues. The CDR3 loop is CASSVTGENTEAFF. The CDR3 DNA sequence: TGTGCCAGCAGCGTAACAGGAGAGAACACTGAAGCTTTCTTT.

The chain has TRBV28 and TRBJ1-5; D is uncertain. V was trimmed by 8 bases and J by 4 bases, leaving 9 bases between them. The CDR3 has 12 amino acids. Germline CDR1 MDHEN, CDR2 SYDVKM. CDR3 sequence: CASLSVNQPQHF. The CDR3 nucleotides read TGTGCCAGCCTTTCGGTTAATCAGCCCCAGCATTTT.

CDR3 region: CASSLQRGGTDTQYF. CDR3 nucleotide sequence: TGCGCCAGCAGCTTACAGCGGGGGGGCACAGATACGCAGTATTTT. The chain employs TRBV5-1 and TRBJ2-3; 9 nucleotides match TRBD2. The CDR3 length is 15 residues. The V segment lost 2 bases and the J segment 1 base; nucleotides outside the gene matches: 2. The germline CDR1 and CDR2 sequences are SGHRS and YFSETQ. The entire variable domain, with the rest obtained from reference TRBV5-1 and TRBJ2-3, is as follows: KAGVTQTPRYLIKTRGQQVTLSCSPISGHRSVSWYQQTPGQGLQFLFEYFSETQRNKGNFPGRFSGRQFSNSRSEMNVSTLELGDSALYLCASSLQRGGTDTQYFGPGTRLTVL.

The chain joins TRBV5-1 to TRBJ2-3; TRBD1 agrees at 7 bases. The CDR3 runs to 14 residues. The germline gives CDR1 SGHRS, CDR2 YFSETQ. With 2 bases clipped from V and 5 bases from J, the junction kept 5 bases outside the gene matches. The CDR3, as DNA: TGCGCCAGCAGCTTTGACAGGGTGGAAGATACGCAGTATTTT. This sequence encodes CASSFDRVEDTQYF. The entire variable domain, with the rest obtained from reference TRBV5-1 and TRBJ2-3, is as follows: KAGVTQTPRYLIKTRGQQVTLSCSPISGHRSVSWYQQTPGQGLQFLFEYFSETQRNKGNFPGRFSGRQFSNSRSEMNVSTLELGDSALYLCASSFDRVEDTQYFGPGTRLTVL.

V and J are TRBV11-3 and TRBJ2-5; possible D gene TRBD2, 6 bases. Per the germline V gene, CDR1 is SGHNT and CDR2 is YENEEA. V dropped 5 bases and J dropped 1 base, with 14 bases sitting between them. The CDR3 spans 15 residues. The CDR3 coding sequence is TGTGCCAGCAGCCTCCAGGGAGGTATCCAAGAGACCCAGTACTTC. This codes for CASSLQGGIQETQYF.

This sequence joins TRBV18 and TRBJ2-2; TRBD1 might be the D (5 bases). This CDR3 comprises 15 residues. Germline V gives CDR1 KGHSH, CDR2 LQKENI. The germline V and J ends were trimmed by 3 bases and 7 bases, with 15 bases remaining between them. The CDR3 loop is CASSPSQGLGGELFF. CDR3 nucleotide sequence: TGTGCCAGCTCACCTTCCCAGGGCCTCGGCGGGGAGCTGTTTTTT.

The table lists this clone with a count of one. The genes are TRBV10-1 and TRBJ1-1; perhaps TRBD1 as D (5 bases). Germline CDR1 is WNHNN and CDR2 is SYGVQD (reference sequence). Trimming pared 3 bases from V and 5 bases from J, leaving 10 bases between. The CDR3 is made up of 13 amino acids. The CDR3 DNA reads TGCGCCAGCAGTGACAGGGCTTCGACTGAAGCTTTCTTT. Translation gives CASSDRASTEAFF.

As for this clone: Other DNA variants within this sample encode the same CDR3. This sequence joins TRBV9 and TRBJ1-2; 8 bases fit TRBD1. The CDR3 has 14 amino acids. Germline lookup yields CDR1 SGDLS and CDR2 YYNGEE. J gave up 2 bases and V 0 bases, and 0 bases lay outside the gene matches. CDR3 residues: CASSVAGGNYGYTF. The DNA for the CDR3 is TGTGCCAGCAGCGTAGCAGGGGGCAACTATGGCTACACCTTC.

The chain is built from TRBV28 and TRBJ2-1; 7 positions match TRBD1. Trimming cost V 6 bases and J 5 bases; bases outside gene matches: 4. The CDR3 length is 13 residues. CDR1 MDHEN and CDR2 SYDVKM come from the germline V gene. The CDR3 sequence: CASRAGTDNEQFF. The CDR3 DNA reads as TGTGCCAGCAGGGCCGGGACAGACAATGAGCAGTTCTTC.